The following is a T cell receptor beta chain sequence with its context. Its specificity is unknown. The sample comes from a study of memory CD4+ T cells and cytomegalovirus serostatus. At the level of the study: Donors were healthy Belgian adults, 9 or 10 CMV seropositive and approximately 23 seronegative. Findings and limits, study-wide: CD4+ memory repertoires contained about 40% of the roughly 160 reported CMV TCRbeta sequences.

The authors' processing: After removing out-of-frame reads, millions of distinct TCRbeta sequences remained. The data were produced by immunoSEQ multiplex PCR, yet TCRdb's version contains in-frame clones alone and is incomplete. The D gene and trimming were derived from the DNA, and the V and J assignments and clone size from that table. The sample yields fewer than 35,000 clones, more than 60% seen once. Single viable CD3+CD4+CD8-CD45RO+ cells were sorted as the memory CD4+ T cells. The sequence was obtained from an adult in good health and CMV-seronegative. The sequenced sample consisted of memory CD4+ T cells from blood.

This CDR3 reads CASSLPSGGGTIYF. The CDR3 nucleotides are TGTGCCAGCAGCCTCCCTTCGGGGGGGGGCACCATATATTTT. The gene calls are TRBV5-4 and TRBJ1-3; TRBD1 is a possible D gene (5 bases). CDR1 is SGHNT, CDR2 YYREEE, per germline (reference sequence). The length of the CDR3 is 14 residues. Deletions cut 4 bases from V and 9 bases from J, with 17 bases between.